This TCR beta chain appears in the sequencing data of a study of molecular identifiers for immune sequencing clone quantification. Study overall: In the replicates, RNA derived from around 20,000 or 99,000 naive CD8 cells was divided into five parts, and four were sequenced. Study results and caveats: Whereas naive cells kept under 1% of molecules in clones above 20 RNA copies, such clones held over 97% in effectors.

In the sort, naive CD8 T cells were defined as CD8+CD4-CCR7+CD45RA+. There are a few counts of this clonotype. The antigen remains undetermined. This CDR3 has 15 residues. V shed 2 bases, J shed 5 bases, and the junction held 8 bases outside the gene matches. From germline, CDR1 is MDHEN and CDR2 SYDVKM. Methods described previously were used for bulk TCR libraries, and listed TCR primers were applied. TCRdb passed the PCR reads through MiXCR, listing each CDR3 protein once. The repertoire holds more than 450,000 distinct CDR3 sequences, with around 23% as singletons. The TCR sequence derives from a human donor in good health. Some libraries in this study had Jurkat cell RNA spiked in. Sequencing was performed on naive CD8+ T cells from blood, with Jurkat cell RNA spiked in. Stated subset: FACS-sorted CD8+CD4-CCR7+CD45RA+ naive T cells. V is TRBV28 and J is TRBJ2-5; 7 positions agree with TRBD1. CDR3 residues: CASSLMAGGDETQYF. As DNA, the CDR3 is TGTGCCAGCAGTTTAATGGCAGGGGGTGACGAGACCCAGTACTTC.